The TCR beta chain under discussion was sequenced for a study of T cell clonality in common variable immunodeficiency. Broader study findings: TCRbeta clonality was increased in CVID versus healthy controls.

CVID and control samples used equivalent genomic DNA input. The repertoire was sequenced with immunoSEQ multiplex PCR; TCRdb's copy has only in-frame clones and lacks some. Listed for the sample are over 55,000 clones, none seen a single time. The V gene's germline CDR1 is DFQATT and CDR2 SNEGSKA (reference sequence). V shed 2 bases and J shed 3 bases, with 14 bases lying between them. The CDR3 extends over 14 amino acids. This clone was seen repeatedly, ten times or more. The antigen remains undetermined. The CDR3 end lies 3 residues beyond the end of the read and is filled in from the germline J gene. Most patients and controls had Caucasian heritage.

This chain uses TRBV20-1 with TRBJ2-7; a possible D gene is TRBD1 (6 bases). The receptor was derived from a person aged 18 to 70 in good health. The specimen was peripheral blood mononuclear cells. The CDR3 spells CSARPRTDYYEQYF. The CDR3 bases that were read are TGCAGTGCTAGACCCCGGACAGATTACTACGAG.